This section outlines one T cell receptor (beta chain) sequence together with its context. Its antigen is currently unknown. The data stem from a study of vaccination effects on CD4 cells after COVID-19. Across the study: Each of a few convalescent patients underwent sampling at an early and a late point after vaccination. The study, taken as a whole, reports: Both infection-induced and vaccine-induced clones contracted markedly at late post-vaccination timepoints.

This CDR3 has 15 amino acids. From germline, CDR1 is LGHDT and CDR2 YNNKEL (reference sequence). Trimming cost V 2 bases and J 1 base; bases outside gene matches: 4. ViraFEST assay sequencing came after antigen-specific CD4+ T cells were expanded with viral peptide pools. CD4+ T cells were isolated after around 10 days of culture. According to PCR results, the person was infected with SARS-CoV-2 between March and December 2020. It was two doses of either the BNT162b2 or mRNA-1273 vaccine that participants received. Cultures got half-medium changes with IL-2 on days 3 and 7. The table came from immunoSEQ multiplex PCR; TCRdb's copy has only in-frame clones and leaves some out. The sample records 14,000 or so clones, around 79% being singletons.

The sample here was CD4+ T cells from PBMCs cultured with HCoV-NL63 spike peptides, taken after COVID-19 vaccination. V usage is TRBV3-1 (or the pseudogene TRBV3-2) and J usage is TRBJ2-5; 7 nucleotides align to TRBD1. This receptor was identified in a human donor who had a prior SARS-CoV-2 infection. In nucleotides, the CDR3 is TGTGCCAGCAGCCAAACCCGGGACAGCCAAGAGACCCAGTACTTC. Translation gives CASSQTRDSQETQYF.